This entry lists 14 T cell receptor beta chains sequenced from one sample in a study of monozygotic twins with inflammatory bowel disease. TCRdb re-called the 5' RACE reads; every CDR3 protein appears as one record, without DNA. The ten top clones account for approximately 1.8%, within a sample of about 99,000 distinct CDR3 sequences. The sequenced sample was blood. The receptors shown here come from a human donor with ulcerative colitis or Crohn's disease, or a healthy co-twin of an affected twin (not recorded which).

The rearrangement links TRBV4-2 to TRBJ2-7; TCRdb indicates TRBD1, and absent DNA this call remains unverified. The CDR3 sequence is 15 residues long. The V gene's germline CDR1 is LGHNA and CDR2 YNFKEQ. CDR3 loop: CASSQVRGQEGEQYF.

The rearrangement links TRBV19 to TRBJ2-5; no DNA is available, so the TRBD1 call from TCRdb remains unchecked. Germline V gene lookup returns CDR1 LNHDA and CDR2 SQIVND (reference sequence). The CDR3 totals 16 residues. The CDR3 here is CASRPQGQGRQETQYF.

This chain joins TRBV30 and TRBJ1-6; TCRdb returns TRBD1, unconfirmable since there is no DNA. The CDR3 is 15 residues long. Germline V gives CDR1 GTSNPN, CDR2 SVGIG (reference sequence). This CDR3 is CAWRGTGGVNSPLHF.

V gene TRBV7-2 combines with J gene TRBJ1-1. Germline loops: CDR1 SGHTA, CDR2 FQGNSA. This CDR3 spans 14 amino acids. CDR3 residues: CASSFSGGWTEAFF.

The rearrangement uses TRBV14 and TRBJ1-3. Germline CDR1 SGHDN, CDR2 FVKESK. This CDR3 has 13 residues. The CDR3 region is CASRQWSGNTIYF.

The rearrangement links TRBV7-3 to TRBJ1-1. This CDR3 has 14 amino acids. From germline, CDR1 is SGHTA and CDR2 FQGTGA. The CDR3 reads CASSLSSSNTEAFF.

The CDR3 is CASSLASSGRGTEAFF. This chain uses TRBV5-1 with TRBJ1-1. From germline, CDR1 is SGHRS and CDR2 YFSETQ. The CDR3 has 16 amino acids.

This CDR3 reads CSAPAAGQGTDTQYF. This rearrangement joins TRBV20-1 to TRBJ2-3; no DNA is available, so the TRBD1 call from TCRdb remains unchecked. Germline CDR1 reads DFQATT; CDR2 reads SNEGSKA (reference sequence). The CDR3 runs to 15 residues.

The chain joins TRBV5-4 to TRBJ2-3; TCRdb indicates TRBD1, and absent DNA this call remains unverified. Looked up from germline, CDR1 is SGHNT and CDR2 is YYREEE (reference sequence). The CDR3 has 15 residues. The CDR3 spells CASRPGTGGIDTQYF.

The V and J genes are TRBV6-2 or TRBV6-3 and TRBJ2-1; the D call from TCRdb, TRBD1, cannot be confirmed without DNA. Germline CDR1 MNHEY, CDR2 SVGEGT. This CDR3 region has 15 residues. The chain's CDR3 is CASSPTGTRYNEQFF.

V and J are TRBV11-2 and TRBJ1-3. CDR3 length: 15 amino acids. CDR1 and CDR2 (germline): SGHAT, FQNNGV. The CDR3: CASSLGRSSGNTIYF. Based on the CDR3 plus reference TRBV11-2 and TRBJ1-3, the full variable domain is EAGVAQSPRYKIIEKRQSVAFWCNPISGHATLYWYQQILGQGPKLLIQFQNNGVVDDSQLPKDRFSAERLKGVDSTLKIQPAKLEDSAVYLCASSLGRSSGNTIYFGEGSWLTVV.

V usage is TRBV5-1 and J usage is TRBJ2-3. CDR1 and CDR2 (germline): SGHRS, YFSETQ. CDR3 size: 15 residues. The CDR3 protein is CASSLGNTGTDTQYF.

The gene calls are TRBV29-1 and TRBJ2-3; with no DNA, the TCRdb D assignment of TRBD2 cannot be verified. Germline V gives CDR1 SQVTM, CDR2 ANQGSEA. The CDR3 loop spans 14 amino acids. Here the CDR3 reads CSVEATGRADTQYF.

The chain joins TRBV29-1 to TRBJ2-3; the TCRdb D gene call, TRBD2, has no DNA to confirm it. The CDR3 consists of 13 residues. CDR1 is SQVTM, CDR2 ANQGSEA, per germline. This CDR3 reads CSVATSGTDTQYF.